A selection of T cell receptor beta chains follows, all from one sample in a study of blood T cell repertoires in COVID-19. TCRdb's copy holds only in-frame clones and misses some; the assay was immunoSEQ multiplex PCR. The sample yields hundreds of thousands of clones, about 87% seen once. Material for sequencing was PBMCs or T cells enriched from blood (not recorded which). The receptors come from a man aged 45-65 years who had been exposed to COVID-19. Both conserved end residues are part of each CDR3. The order of the fields is V gene, D gene, CDR3 protein. A D gene is named only where the DNA matches it firmly.

TRBV7-8 TRBD1 CASSSQGASDTQYF
TRBV30 NA CAWNGILQGNTEAFF
TRBV2 NA CAGAQVATNEKLFF
TRBV29-1 NA CSVETGGLDEKLFF
TRBV7-8 TRBD1 CASSPRRDRGYNEQFF
TRBV28 TRBD1 CASSGGQDGGNTIYF
TRBV2 NA CASTRTVVQETQYF
TRBV7-3 NA CASSRLGDTQYF
TRBV6-6 TRBD1 CASSYSTRGDLFF
TRBV28 NA CASTRLLQPQHF
TRBV27 NA CASRTGYGTDTQYF
TRBV6-2/TRBV6-3 NA CASSLQGDFNQPQHF
TRBV10-3 TRBD1 CAISESGGTGVYSNQPQHF
TRBV5-6 NA CASSSSPNSPLHF
TRBV3-1/TRBV3-2 TRBD1 CASSQWFGQGAIEAFF
TRBV4-1 NA CASSQSGVREKLFF
TRBV5-1 NA CASSLPPGRGEGDTQYF
TRBV7-9 TRBD1 CASSLMGQGHYGYTF
TRBV5-1 NA CASSLGAGNQPQHF
TRBV2 TRBD1 CATGTGVTEAFF
TRBV5-1 NA CASRGGQDYNSPLHF
TRBV18 NA CASSPAGRTEAFF
TRBV5-4 NA CASSLGPGAGGELFF
TRBV6-2/TRBV6-3 NA CASSSPLTGRGYGYTF
TRBV29-1 NA CSVGTVRGDTQYF
TRBV7-2 NA CASSLRRYTGELFF
TRBV7-2 NA CASSLQVDNSPLHF